This T cell receptor (beta chain) originates from a study of T-cell reconstitution after alpha-beta-depleted transplantation in children. This clonotype was counted many times. Its antigen is currently unknown. Study observations and caveats: Two months or so post-transplant, alpha-beta T cells reportedly derived from several hundred expanded graft clones. Newly made T cells mostly supplied T-cell counts and diversity one year after transplant. Some patients showed high day-60 TCRbeta diversity, which derived from surviving recipient T cells and thymic progenitors.

The V end lost 4 bases, the J end lost 10 bases, and 19 bases lay between the germline ends. Germline CDR1 and CDR2: MDHEN and SYDVKM. The length of the CDR3 is 15 residues. Unique molecular identifiers were incorporated during preparation of the TCRbeta library. Using its own MiXCR run on the PCR reads, TCRdb lists one record per CDR3 protein. The repertoire holds 300,000 to 400,000 distinct CDR3 sequences, with around 15% as singletons. This TCR came from a male patient between 2 and 15 years old who had a stem cell transplant for acute lymphoblastic leukemia, so the T cells may come from the graft donor. This rearrangement joins TRBV28 to TRBJ1-4; tentatively, D is TRBD1 (5 bases). The input for sequencing was PBMCs, mostly from graft donor cells, taken 360 days after TCRalphabeta/CD19-depleted stem cell transplant. The CDR3 DNA reads as TGTGCCAGCAGTTCCCTGGGGTACGGGAGGGGAAAACTGTTTTTT. Its protein is CASSSLGYGRGKLFF.